Following are 7 T cell receptor beta chains from one sample sequenced in a study of control samples from healthy donors and cancer patients. The protocol was immunoSEQ multiplex PCR, while the TCRdb copy is restricted to in-frame clones and leaves out a portion. The data show 150,000 to 200,000 clones, nearly 96% seen once. What was sequenced was blood. Receptors were obtained from a woman aged 25 to 39 in good health.

The chain joins TRBV29-1 to TRBJ2-7; 7 nucleotides align to TRBD1. CDR3 length: 14 amino acids. Looked up from germline, CDR1 is SQVTM and CDR2 is ANQGSEA. Trimming cost V 0 bases and J 3 bases; bases outside gene matches: 5. CDR3 sequence reads: CSVEDPPGGYEQYF. The DNA of the CDR3 is TGCAGCGTTGAAGACCCCCCAGGGGGCTACGAGCAGTACTTC.

The J gene is TRBJ2-1, the V gene TRBV19; a weak D match, TRBD1 (5 bases). This CDR3 contains 15 residues. The germline gives CDR1 LNHDA, CDR2 SQIVND (reference sequence). Deletions cut 0 bases from V and 5 bases from J, with 11 bases between. CDR3 amino acids: CASSIDGAGNNEQFF. The CDR3 nucleotides read TGTGCCAGTAGTATAGATGGGGCAGGGAACAATGAGCAGTTCTTC.

This clone has only one observation. The same CDR3 arises from other DNA sequences in this sample as well. This chain joins TRBV27 and TRBJ2-2; D not resolved. There are 14 residues in the CDR3. Deletions cut 2 bases from V and 2 bases from J, with 6 bases between. Germline CDR1 MNHEY, CDR2 SMNVEV (reference sequence). This CDR3 is CASSLRLNTGELFF. The CDR3, as DNA: TGTGCCAGCAGTTTAAGGCTCAACACCGGGGAGCTGTTTTTT.

The chain joins TRBV28 to TRBJ2-1, with 8 nucleotides matching TRBD2. The length of the CDR3 is 15 residues. CDR1 is MDHEN and CDR2 is SYDVKM in the germline V gene. V shed 5 bases, J shed 7 bases, and the junction held 10 bases outside the gene matches. The CDR3 DNA follows: TGTGCCAGCAGTGGACTAGCTGGGGAGAGGAATGAGCAGTTCTTC. Amino acid sequence: CASSGLAGERNEQFF.

This rearrangement joins TRBV6-5 to TRBJ2-1; possibly TRBD1 for D (6 bases). There are 14 residues in the CDR3. Germline CDR1 reads MNHEY; CDR2 reads SVGAGI. The germline V and J ends were trimmed by 8 bases and 6 bases, with 17 bases remaining between them. The CDR3: CASAPPGDTNEQFF. In DNA form, the CDR3 reads TGTGCCAGCGCACCCCCCGGGGACACCAATGAGCAGTTCTTC.

This chain uses TRBV27 with TRBJ2-5, with D hard to call. The germline CDR1 and CDR2 sequences are MNHEY and SMNVEV (reference sequence). V was trimmed by 5 bases and J by 5 bases, leaving 12 bases between them. CDR3 length: 13 residues. The CDR3, as DNA: TGTGCCAGCAGTCCAGAGTTGGACGAGACCCAGTACTTC. Amino acid sequence: CASSPELDETQYF.

CDR3 protein: CASSDQGGGNSPLHF. The CDR3 DNA reads as TGTGCCAGCAGTGACCAGGGGGGAGGCAATTCACCCCTCCACTTT. J is TRBJ1-6 and V is TRBV2, with 7 nucleotides matching TRBD1. Germline CDR1 reads SNHLY; CDR2 reads FYNNEI. The CDR3 runs 15 residues. V shed 3 bases and J 7 bases; nucleotides not matched to a gene: 6.